This T cell receptor beta chain was recorded in a study of CD8 T cells in Susac syndrome. While CD8+ and CD4+ T cells were isolated negatively, TEMRA cells were enriched by FACS. With random hexamers, roughly 0.5 to 1 ug RNA was reverse transcribed. TCRdb processed the immunoSEQ multiplex PCR reads anew with MiXCR; each CDR3 protein has one entry. The sample holds 100,000 to 150,000 distinct CDR3 sequences; nearly 96% are singletons and the top ten take more than 0.12%. This clonotype was detected only once. Germline CDR1 SQVTM, CDR2 ANQGSEA. The length of the CDR3 is 13 residues. V dropped 3 bases and J dropped 3 bases, with 10 bases sitting between them.

Sample: CD4+ T cells from PBMCs. This clonotype was sampled from a human donor with Susac syndrome. V is TRBV29-1 and J is TRBJ2-3; D is uncertain. The CDR3: CSVEPQWTDTQYF. As DNA, the CDR3 is TGCAGCGTTGAGCCCCAGTGGACAGATACGCAGTATTTT.